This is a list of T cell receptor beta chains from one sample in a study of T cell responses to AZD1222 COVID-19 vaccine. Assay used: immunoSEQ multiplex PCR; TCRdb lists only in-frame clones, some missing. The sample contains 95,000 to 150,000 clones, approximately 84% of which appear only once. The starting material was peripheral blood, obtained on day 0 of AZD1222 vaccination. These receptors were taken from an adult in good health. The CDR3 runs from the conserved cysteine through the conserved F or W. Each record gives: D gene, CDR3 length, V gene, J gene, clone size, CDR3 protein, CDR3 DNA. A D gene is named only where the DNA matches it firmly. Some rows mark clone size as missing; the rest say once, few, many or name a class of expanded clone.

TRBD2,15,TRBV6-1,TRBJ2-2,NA,CASSDNQRGGRELFF,TGTGCCAGCAGTGATAATCAGCGGGGGGGACGGGAGCTGTTTTTT
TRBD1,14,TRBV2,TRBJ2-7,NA,CASTRTGGSYEQYF,TGTGCCAGCACTAGGACAGGGGGCTCGTACGAGCAGTACTTC
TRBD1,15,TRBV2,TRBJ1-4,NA,CASSRDRGTNEKLFF,TGTGCCAGCAGTCGGGACAGGGGAACTAATGAAAAACTGTTTTTT
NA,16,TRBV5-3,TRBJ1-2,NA,CARSLESWWSVYGYTF,TGTGCCAGAAGCTTGGAATCTTGGTGGTCGGTCTATGGCTACACCTTC
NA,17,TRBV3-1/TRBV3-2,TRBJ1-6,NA,CASSQEPRQGGYSPLHF,TGTGCCAGCAGCCAAGAACCTCGGCAGGGAGGGTACTCACCCCTCCACTTT
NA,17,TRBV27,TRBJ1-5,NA,CASSLTHGPTYNQPQHF,TGTGCCAGCAGCCTCACCCACGGGCCGACCTACAATCAGCCCCAGCATTTT
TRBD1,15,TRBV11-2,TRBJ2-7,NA,CASSTNRDSSYEQYF,TGTGCCAGCAGCACTAACCGGGACAGCTCCTACGAGCAGTACTTC
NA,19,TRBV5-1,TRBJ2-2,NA,CASSLGPPPPTGITGELFF,TGCGCCAGCAGCTTGGGTCCCCCCCCACCAACGGGGATCACCGGGGAGCTGTTTTTT
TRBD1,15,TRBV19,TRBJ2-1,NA,CASSPGQGAYNEQFF,TGTGCCAGTAGTCCCGGACAGGGCGCCTACAATGAGCAGTTCTTC
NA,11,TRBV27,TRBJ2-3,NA,CASSLGNTQYF,TGTGCCAGCAGTTTGGGGAATACGCAGTATTTT
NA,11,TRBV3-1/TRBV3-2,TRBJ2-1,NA,CASSQATQQFF,TGTGCCAGCAGCCAAGCTACACAGCAGTTCTTC
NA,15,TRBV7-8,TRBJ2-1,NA,CASSELLSSYNEQFF,TGTGCCAGCAGCGAACTCCTCAGCTCCTACAATGAGCAGTTCTTC
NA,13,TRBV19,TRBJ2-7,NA,CASNRAKNYEQYF,TGTGCCAGTAACAGGGCCAAAAACTACGAGCAGTACTTC
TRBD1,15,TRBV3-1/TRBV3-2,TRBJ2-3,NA,CASSRQGASTDTQYF,TGTGCCAGCAGTAGACAGGGGGCCAGCACAGATACGCAGTATTTT
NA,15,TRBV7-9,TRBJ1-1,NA,CASSPSNRVNTEAFF,TGTGCCAGCAGCCCCTCTAACAGGGTTAACACTGAAGCTTTCTTT
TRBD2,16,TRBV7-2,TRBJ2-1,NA,CASSSSGLAGGNEQFF,TGTGCCAGCAGCTCAAGCGGACTAGCGGGGGGGAATGAGCAGTTCTTC
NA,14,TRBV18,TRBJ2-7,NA,CASSLPGRSYEQYF,TGTGCCAGCTCACTTCCGGGACGGTCCTACGAGCAGTACTTC
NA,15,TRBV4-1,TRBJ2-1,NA,CASSQTVQSYNEQFF,TGCGCCAGCAGCCAGACAGTCCAGTCATACAATGAGCAGTTCTTC
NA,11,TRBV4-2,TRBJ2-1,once,CASSLNNEQFF,TGTGCCAGCAGCCTTAACAATGAGCAGTTCTTC
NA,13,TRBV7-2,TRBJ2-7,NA,CASSLARAYEQYF,TGTGCCAGCAGCTTAGCCAGGGCCTACGAGCAGTACTTC
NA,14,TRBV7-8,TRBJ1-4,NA,CASSSLSTNEKLFF,TGTGCCAGCAGCTCATTGTCAACTAATGAAAAACTGTTTTTT
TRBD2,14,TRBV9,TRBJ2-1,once,CASSPTGLANEQFF,TGTGCCAGCAGCCCGACGGGACTAGCCAATGAGCAGTTCTTC
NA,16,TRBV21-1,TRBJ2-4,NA,CASSKEIRRAKNIQYF,TGTGCCAGCAGCAAAGAGATTCGCAGGGCCAAAAACATTCAGTACTTC
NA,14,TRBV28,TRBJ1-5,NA,CASSLVAGNEPQHF,TGTGCCAGCAGTTTAGTTGCCGGGAACGAGCCCCAGCATTTT
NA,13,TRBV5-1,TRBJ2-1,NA,CASSFPRGNEQFF,TGCGCCAGCAGCTTCCCCAGGGGCAATGAGCAGTTCTTC
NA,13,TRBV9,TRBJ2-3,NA,CASSVDTTDTQYF,TGTGCCAGCAGCGTAGACACCACAGATACGCAGTATTTT
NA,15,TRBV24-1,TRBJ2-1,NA,CATADQGSGSNEQFF,TGTGCCACAGCTGATCAGGGTTCGGGGAGCAATGAGCAGTTCTTC
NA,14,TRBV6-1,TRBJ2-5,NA,CASSSPYEVETQYF,TGTGCCAGCAGTTCCCCGTATGAGGTCGAGACCCAGTACTTC
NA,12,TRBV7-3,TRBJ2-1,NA,CASSLRLGEQFF,TGTGCCAGCAGCTTACGGCTAGGTGAGCAGTTCTTC
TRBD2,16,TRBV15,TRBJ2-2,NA,CATSRGDKRGTGELFF,TGTGCCACCAGCAGAGGGGACAAGCGGGGGACCGGGGAGCTGTTTTTT
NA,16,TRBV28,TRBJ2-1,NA,CASSRGTISSYNEQFF,TGTGCCAGCAGTCGGGGGACAATAAGCTCCTACAATGAGCAGTTCTTC
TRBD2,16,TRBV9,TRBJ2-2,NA,CASSVRLAANTGELFF,TGTGCCAGCAGCGTTCGACTAGCGGCGAACACCGGGGAGCTGTTTTTT
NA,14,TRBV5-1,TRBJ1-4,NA,CASSRGQGIEKLFF,TGCGCCAGCAGCAGAGGGCAGGGAATTGAAAAACTGTTTTTT
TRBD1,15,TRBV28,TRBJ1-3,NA,CASSLTGTGGNTIYF,TGTGCCAGCAGCCTGACAGGGACCGGTGGAAACACCATATATTTT
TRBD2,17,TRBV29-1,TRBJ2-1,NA,CSVVSDWTSGIDNEQFF,TGCAGCGTTGTCTCGGATTGGACTAGCGGGATCGACAATGAGCAGTTCTTC
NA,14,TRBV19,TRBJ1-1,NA,CASLAGGSSTEAFF,TGTGCCAGCCTTGCGGGGGGCAGTAGCACTGAAGCTTTCTTT
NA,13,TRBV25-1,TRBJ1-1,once,CASGWGSNTEAFF,TGTGCCAGCGGATGGGGATCGAACACTGAAGCTTTCTTT
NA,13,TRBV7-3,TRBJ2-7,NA,CASSPGPTYEQYF,TGTGCCAGCAGTCCCGGGCCGACTTACGAGCAGTACTTC
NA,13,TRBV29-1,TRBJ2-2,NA,CSVGRTNTGELFF,TGCAGCGTTGGCAGAACGAACACCGGGGAGCTGTTTTTT
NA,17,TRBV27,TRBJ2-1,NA,CASSLSPDYSSYNEQFF,TGTGCCAGCAGTTTATCGCCCGATTACAGCTCCTACAATGAGCAGTTCTTC
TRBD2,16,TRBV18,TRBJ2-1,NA,CASSPPVLAGASEQFF,TGTGCCAGCTCACCACCGGTACTAGCGGGAGCCTCTGAGCAGTTCTTC
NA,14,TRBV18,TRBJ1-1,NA,CASTIQATNTEAFF,TGTGCCAGCACAATACAGGCAACGAACACTGAAGCTTTCTTT
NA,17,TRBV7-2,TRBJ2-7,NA,CASSGTTGKEGTYEQYF,TGTGCCAGCAGCGGCACCACAGGGAAGGAGGGAACCTACGAGCAGTACTTC
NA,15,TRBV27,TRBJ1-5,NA,CASSLYQGPNQPQHF,TGTGCCAGCAGTTTGTATCAGGGGCCGAATCAGCCCCAGCATTTT
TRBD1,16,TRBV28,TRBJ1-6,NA,CASVQGPLSYNSPLHF,TGTGCCAGCGTACAGGGGCCCCTTTCCTATAATTCACCCCTCCACTTT